The entry below describes one T cell receptor beta chain. The treatment denotes: 15 to 20 received Ad26.COV2.S at low or high dose, single or two shots; 5 received placebo; per-sample allocation not given. The investigators took samples on day 63 after the first vaccine or placebo injection. This sample stems from a study of Ad26.COV2.S vaccination and SARS-CoV-2 variants. V shed 3 bases, J shed 4 bases, and the junction held 13 bases outside the gene matches. There are 17 residues in the CDR3. Germline CDR1 and CDR2: SNHLY and FYNNEI. Here immunoSEQ multiplex PCR was the method, and the copy in TCRdb shows in-frame clones only, minus some. The data show over 400,000 clones, roughly nine tenths seen once.

The clonotype comes from a person aged 18-60 years who received the Ad26.COV2.S COVID-19 vaccine or a placebo. The sample consisted of peripheral blood, taken in a trial of Ad26.COV2.S vaccine versus placebo. The chain is built from TRBV2 and TRBJ2-3; 7 nucleotides line up with TRBD2. For the CDR3, the DNA is TGTGCCAGCAGTGACCCCCGGGCGGGAGTTAGGGCAGATACGCAGTATTTT. Translation gives CASSDPRAGVRADTQYF.